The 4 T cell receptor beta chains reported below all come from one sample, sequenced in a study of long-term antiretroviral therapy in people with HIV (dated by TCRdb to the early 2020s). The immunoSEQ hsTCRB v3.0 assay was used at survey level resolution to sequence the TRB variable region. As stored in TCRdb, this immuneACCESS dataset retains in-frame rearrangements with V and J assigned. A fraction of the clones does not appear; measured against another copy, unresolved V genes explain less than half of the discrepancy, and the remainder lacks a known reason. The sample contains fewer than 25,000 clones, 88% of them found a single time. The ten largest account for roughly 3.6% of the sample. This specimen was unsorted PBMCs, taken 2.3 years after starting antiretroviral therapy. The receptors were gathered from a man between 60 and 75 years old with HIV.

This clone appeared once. The CDR3 reads CASSVNNEQFF. The CDR3 DNA sequence: TGTGCCAGCAGCGTGAACAATGAGCAGTTCTTC. This chain connects TRBV9 to TRBJ2-1; D uncertain. The germline V and J ends were trimmed by 2 bases and 5 bases, with 2 bases remaining between them. The CDR3 contains 11 residues. Germline lookup yields CDR1 SGDLS and CDR2 YYNGEE.

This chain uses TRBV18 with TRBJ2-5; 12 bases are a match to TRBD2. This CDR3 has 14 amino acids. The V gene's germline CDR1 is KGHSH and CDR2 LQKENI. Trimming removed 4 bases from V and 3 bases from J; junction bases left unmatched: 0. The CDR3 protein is CASSRTSGEETQYF. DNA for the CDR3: TGTGCCAGCTCACGGACTAGCGGGGAAGAGACCCAGTACTTC.

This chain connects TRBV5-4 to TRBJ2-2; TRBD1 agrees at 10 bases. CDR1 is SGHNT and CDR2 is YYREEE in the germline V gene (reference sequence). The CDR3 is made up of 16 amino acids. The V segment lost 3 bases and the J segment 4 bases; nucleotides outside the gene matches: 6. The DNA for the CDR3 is TGTGCCAGCAGCTCGGCGGGACAGGGGCCCACCGGGGAGCTGTTTTTT. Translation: CASSSAGQGPTGELFF.

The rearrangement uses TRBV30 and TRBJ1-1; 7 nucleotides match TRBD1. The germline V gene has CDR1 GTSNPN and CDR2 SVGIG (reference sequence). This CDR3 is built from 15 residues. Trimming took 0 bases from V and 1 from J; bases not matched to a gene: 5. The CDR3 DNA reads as TGTGCCTGGAGTGTATTTGGGACAGCGAACACTGAAGCTTTCTTT. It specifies CAWSVFGTANTEAFF.